The subject of this entry is one TCR beta chain. The antigen is not known. Time point given: pretreatment peripheral blood. Patient disease was locally advanced or metastatic urothelial carcinoma. The assay was immunoSEQ multiplex PCR, and TCRdb's table has in-frame clones only and misses some. The sample carries about 49,000 clones, around 79% recorded once. V lost 2 bases to trimming and J lost 0 bases, with 6 bases between them. Per the germline V gene, CDR1 is SGHTA and CDR2 is FQGTGA. The CDR3 consists of 14 residues. The data were taken from a study of PD-L1 blockade in urothelial cancer. Study overall: The researchers analyzed blood 3 weeks (second dose) and 6 weeks after treatment start. Blood yielded a median of around 150,000 T cells per sample.

Findings and caveats of the study: Prediction of better survival came from below-median pretreatment blood TCR clonality.

This clonotype was obtained from a man between 65 and 80 years old with urothelial cancer. Sequences were derived from PBMCs, sampled around atezolizumab (anti-PD-L1) treatment. J is TRBJ2-3 and V is TRBV7-3; D uncertain. The CDR3, as DNA: TGTGCCAGCAGCTTAGTCGGGAGCACAGATACGCAGTATTTT. Protein: CASSLVGSTDTQYF.